This TCR beta chain was profiled in a study of shared clonotypes between healthy human individuals. Some clones are missing from TCRdb's copy, which holds only in-frame ones; the method was immunoSEQ multiplex PCR. The table has about 520,000 clones, over 70% seen once. This receptor was identified in a woman in her thirties or forties in good health. Some clones in this sample may be carry-over from other donors' samples. The source material was PBMCs.

CDR3 amino acids: CASSSAGVSGDIQYF. DNA for the CDR3: TGTGCCAGCAGTTCGGCAGGGGTTTCGGGAGACATTCAGTACTTC. The chain carries TRBV28 and TRBJ2-4; D is perhaps TRBD1 or TRBD2 (6 bases each). This CDR3 has 15 amino acids. V was cut by 4 bases and J by 8 bases, with 18 bases left in between. Looked up from germline, CDR1 is MDHEN and CDR2 is SYDVKM.